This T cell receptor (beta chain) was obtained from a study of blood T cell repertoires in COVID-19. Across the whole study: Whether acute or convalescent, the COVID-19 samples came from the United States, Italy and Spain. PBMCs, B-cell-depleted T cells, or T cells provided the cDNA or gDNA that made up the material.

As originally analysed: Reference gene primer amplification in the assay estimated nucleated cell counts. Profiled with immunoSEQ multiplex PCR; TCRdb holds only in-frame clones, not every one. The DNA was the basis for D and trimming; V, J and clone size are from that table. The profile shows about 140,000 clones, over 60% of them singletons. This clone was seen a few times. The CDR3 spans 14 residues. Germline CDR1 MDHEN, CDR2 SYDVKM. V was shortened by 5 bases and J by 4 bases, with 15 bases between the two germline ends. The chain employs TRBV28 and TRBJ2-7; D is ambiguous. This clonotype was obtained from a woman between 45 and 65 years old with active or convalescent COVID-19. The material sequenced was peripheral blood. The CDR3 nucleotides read TGTGCCAGCAGTCAGACAATACCCGTTTACGAGCAGTACTTC. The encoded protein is CASSQTIPVYEQYF.